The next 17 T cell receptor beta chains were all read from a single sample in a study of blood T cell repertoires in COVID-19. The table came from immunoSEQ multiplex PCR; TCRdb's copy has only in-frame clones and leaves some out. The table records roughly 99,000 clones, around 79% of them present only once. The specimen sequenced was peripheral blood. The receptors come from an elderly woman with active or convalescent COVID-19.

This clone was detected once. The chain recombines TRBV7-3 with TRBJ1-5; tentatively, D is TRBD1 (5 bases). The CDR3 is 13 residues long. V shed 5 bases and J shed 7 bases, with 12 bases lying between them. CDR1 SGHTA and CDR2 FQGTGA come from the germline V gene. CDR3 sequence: CASSGRQPQPQHF. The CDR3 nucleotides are TGTGCCAGCAGCGGTAGACAGCCCCAGCCCCAGCATTTT. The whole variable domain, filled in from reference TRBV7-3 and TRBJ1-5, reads GAGVSQTPSNKVTEKGKYVELRCDPISGHTALYWYRQSLGQGPEFLIYFQGTGAADDSGLPNDRFFAVRPEGSVSTLKIQRTERGDSAVYLCASSGRQPQPQHFGDGTRLSIL.

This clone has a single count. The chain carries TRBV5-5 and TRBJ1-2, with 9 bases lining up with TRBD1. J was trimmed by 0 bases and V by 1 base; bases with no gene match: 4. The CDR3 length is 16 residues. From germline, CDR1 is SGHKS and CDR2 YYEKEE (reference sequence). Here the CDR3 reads CASSLSGTGSNYGYTF. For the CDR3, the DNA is TGTGCCAGCAGCTTGAGTGGGACAGGGTCTAACTATGGCTACACCTTC.

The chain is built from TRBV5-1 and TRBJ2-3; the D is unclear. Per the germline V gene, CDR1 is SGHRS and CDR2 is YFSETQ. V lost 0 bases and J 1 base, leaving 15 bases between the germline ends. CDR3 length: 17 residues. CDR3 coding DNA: TGCGCCAGCAGCTTGGGGTTCGTTTCGAGCGGCACAGATACGCAGTATTTT. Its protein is CASSLGFVSSGTDTQYF.

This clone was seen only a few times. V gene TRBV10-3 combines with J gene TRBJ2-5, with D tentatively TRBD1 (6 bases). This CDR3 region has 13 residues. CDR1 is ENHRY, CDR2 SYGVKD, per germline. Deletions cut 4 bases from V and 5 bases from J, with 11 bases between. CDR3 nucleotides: TGTGCCATCAGTGGGGCAGGACAGGAGACCCAGTACTTC. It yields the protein CAISGAGQETQYF.

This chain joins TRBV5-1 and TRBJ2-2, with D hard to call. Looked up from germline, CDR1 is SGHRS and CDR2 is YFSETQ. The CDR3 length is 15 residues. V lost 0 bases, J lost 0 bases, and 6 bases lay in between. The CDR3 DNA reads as TGCGCCAGCAGCTTGGACGCTACGAACACCGGGGAGCTGTTTTTT. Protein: CASSLDATNTGELFF.

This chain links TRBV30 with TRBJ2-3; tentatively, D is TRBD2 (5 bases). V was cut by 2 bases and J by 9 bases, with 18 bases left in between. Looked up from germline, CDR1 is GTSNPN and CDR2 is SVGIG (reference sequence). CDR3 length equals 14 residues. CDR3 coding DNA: TGTGCCTGGAGTATTGGGGAGTACCTGAGGACGCAGTATTTT. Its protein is CAWSIGEYLRTQYF.

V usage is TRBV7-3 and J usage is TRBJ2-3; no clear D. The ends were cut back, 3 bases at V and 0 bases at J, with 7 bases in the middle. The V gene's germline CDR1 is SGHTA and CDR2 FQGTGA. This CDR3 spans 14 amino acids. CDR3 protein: CASSFGSSTDTQYF. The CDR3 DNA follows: TGTGCCAGCAGCTTCGGTTCTAGCACAGATACGCAGTATTTT.

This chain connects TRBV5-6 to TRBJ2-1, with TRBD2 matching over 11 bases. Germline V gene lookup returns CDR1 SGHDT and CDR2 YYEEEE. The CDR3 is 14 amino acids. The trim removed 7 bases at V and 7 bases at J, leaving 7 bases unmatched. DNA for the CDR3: TGTGCCAGCGAATTAGCGGGAGGGTCGAATGAGCAGTTCTTC. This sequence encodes CASELAGGSNEQFF. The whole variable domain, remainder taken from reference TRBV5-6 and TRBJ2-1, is DAGVTQSPTHLIKTRGQQVTLRCSPKSGHDTVSWYQQALGQGPQFIFQYYEEEERQRGNFPDRFSGHQFPNYSSELNVNALLLGDSALYLCASELAGGSNEQFFGPGTRLTVL.

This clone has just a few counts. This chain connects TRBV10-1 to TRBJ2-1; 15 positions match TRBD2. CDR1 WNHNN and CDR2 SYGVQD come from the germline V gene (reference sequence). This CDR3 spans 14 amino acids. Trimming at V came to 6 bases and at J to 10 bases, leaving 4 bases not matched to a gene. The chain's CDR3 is CASSGLAGGSEQFF. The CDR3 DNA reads TGCGCCAGCAGCGGACTAGCGGGAGGGAGCGAGCAGTTCTTC.

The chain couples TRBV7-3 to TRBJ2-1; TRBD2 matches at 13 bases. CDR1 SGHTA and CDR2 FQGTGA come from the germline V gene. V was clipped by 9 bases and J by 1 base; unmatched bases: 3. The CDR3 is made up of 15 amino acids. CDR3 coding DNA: TGTGCCAGTGGACTAGCGGGAGTTTCCTACAATGAGCAGTTCTTC. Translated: CASGLAGVSYNEQFF.

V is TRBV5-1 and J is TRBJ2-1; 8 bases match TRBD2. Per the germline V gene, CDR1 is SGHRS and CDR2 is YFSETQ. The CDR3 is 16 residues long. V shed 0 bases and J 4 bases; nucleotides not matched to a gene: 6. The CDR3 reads CASSLASSGGYNEQFF. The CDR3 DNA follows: TGCGCCAGCAGCTTGGCCTCCAGCGGGGGATACAATGAGCAGTTCTTC.

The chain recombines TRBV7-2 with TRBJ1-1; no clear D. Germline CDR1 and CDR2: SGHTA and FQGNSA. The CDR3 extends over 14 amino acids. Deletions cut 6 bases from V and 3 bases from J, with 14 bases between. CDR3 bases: TGTGCCAGCAGACCCCAGAGGTCGGACACTGAAGCTTTCTTT. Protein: CASRPQRSDTEAFF.

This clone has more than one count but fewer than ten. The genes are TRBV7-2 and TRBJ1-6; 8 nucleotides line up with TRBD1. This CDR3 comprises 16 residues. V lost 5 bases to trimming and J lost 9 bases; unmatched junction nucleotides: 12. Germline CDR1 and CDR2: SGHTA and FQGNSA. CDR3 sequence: CASSPTEDRVTSPLHF. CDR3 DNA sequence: TGTGCCAGCAGCCCTACCGAGGACAGGGTAACTTCACCCCTCCACTTT.

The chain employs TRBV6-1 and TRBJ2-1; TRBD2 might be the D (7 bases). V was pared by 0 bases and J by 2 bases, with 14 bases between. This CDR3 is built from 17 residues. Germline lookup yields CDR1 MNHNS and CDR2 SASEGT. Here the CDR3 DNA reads TGTGCCAGCAGTGAAGCGTGGGGGGAGGGGGCCTACAATGAGCAGTTCTTC. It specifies CASSEAWGEGAYNEQFF.

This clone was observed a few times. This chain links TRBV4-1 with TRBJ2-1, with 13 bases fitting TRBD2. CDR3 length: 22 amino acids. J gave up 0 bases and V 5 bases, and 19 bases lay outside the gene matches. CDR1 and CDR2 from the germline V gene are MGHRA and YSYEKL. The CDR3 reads CASSYNILTGLAGSSSYNEQFF. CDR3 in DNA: TGCGCCAGCAGCTATAACATTCTGACGGGACTAGCGGGGTCGAGCTCCTACAATGAGCAGTTCTTC.

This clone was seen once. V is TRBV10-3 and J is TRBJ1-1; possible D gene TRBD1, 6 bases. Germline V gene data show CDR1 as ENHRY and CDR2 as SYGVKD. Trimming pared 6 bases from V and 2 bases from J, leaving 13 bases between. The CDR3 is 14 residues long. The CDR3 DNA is TGTGCCATCAGGGAGGGGGGGGAAAACACTGAAGCTTTCTTT. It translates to CAIREGGENTEAFF.

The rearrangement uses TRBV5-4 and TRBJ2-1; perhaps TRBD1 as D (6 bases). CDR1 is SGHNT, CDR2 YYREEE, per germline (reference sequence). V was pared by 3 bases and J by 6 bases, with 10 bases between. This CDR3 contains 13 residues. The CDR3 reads CASSSRDINEQFF. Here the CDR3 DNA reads TGTGCCAGCAGCTCCCGGGACATCAATGAGCAGTTCTTC.